This T cell receptor (beta chain) was sequenced during a study of T cells in localized non-small cell lung cancer. Findings and caveats of the study: In adjacent lung appeared a median approximately 61 of the top 100 tumor clones.

This clone was detected only once. What it recognizes is unknown. The protocol was immunoSEQ multiplex PCR, while the TCRdb copy is restricted to in-frame clones and leaves out a portion. The table shows around 29,000 clones, with about 90% occurring only once. CDR3 length equals 16 residues. V shed 6 bases, J shed 3 bases, and the junction held 8 bases outside the gene matches. Germline V gives CDR1 KGHSH, CDR2 LQKENI. The chain links TRBV18 to TRBJ1-5, with 10 bases aligning to TRBD1. This TCR came from a woman aged 40-69 years with stage III lung adenocarcinoma. The starting material was peripheral blood mononuclear cells, obtained before any cancer treatment. The CDR3, as DNA: TGTGCCAGCTCTCTAGGGACAGGGGCGCTCAATCAGCCCCAGCATTTT. Its translation is CASSLGTGALNQPQHF.